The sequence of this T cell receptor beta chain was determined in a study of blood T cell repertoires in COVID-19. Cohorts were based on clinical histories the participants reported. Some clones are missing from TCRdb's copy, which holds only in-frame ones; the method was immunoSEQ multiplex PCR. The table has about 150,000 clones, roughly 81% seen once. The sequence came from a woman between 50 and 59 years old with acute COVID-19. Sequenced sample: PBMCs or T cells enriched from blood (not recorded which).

CDR3 in amino acids: CASSNLAGVSDTQYF. The CDR3 nucleotides read TGTGCCAGCAGCAACCTAGCGGGAGTATCAGATACGCAGTATTTT. The chain couples TRBV5-8 to TRBJ2-3; 10 nucleotides match TRBD2. The CDR3 has 15 amino acids. Germline CDR1 and CDR2: SGHTS and YDEGEE. With 4 bases clipped from V and 4 bases from J, the junction kept 6 bases outside the gene matches.